The T cell receptor beta chain under discussion was sequenced for a study of T cell changes during pregnancy in multiple sclerosis. Germline V lookup: CDR1 MNHEY, CDR2 SVGAGI. The CDR3 spans 14 residues. The protocol was immunoSEQ multiplex PCR, while the TCRdb copy is restricted to in-frame clones and leaves out a portion. The data hold 40,000 or so clones, with roughly 90% observed a single time. With respect to this clone: At one boundary the junction diverges from the germline segment, which might be a read error.

The J gene is TRBJ2-2, the V gene TRBV6-5, with D perhaps TRBD1 (6 bases). The sample here was peripheral blood, taken in the third trimester of pregnancy. The TCR sequence derives from a female donor in good health, enrolled as a control in a pregnancy study. The CDR3 DNA is TGTGCCACCAGTAGACAGGTGTTAGCCGGGGAGCTGTTTTTT. Its translation is CATSRQVLAGELFF.